These 10 T cell receptor beta chains came from one sample sequenced in a study of blood T cell repertoires in COVID-19. Generated by immunoSEQ multiplex PCR, the TCRdb table keeps only in-frame clones and is missing some. The sample comprises around 85,000 clones, around 90% of which are singletons, and roughly 4% rests with the top ten. Material for sequencing was peripheral blood. Receptors originate from an elderly woman with active or convalescent COVID-19.

The chain is built from TRBV7-2 and TRBJ1-1, with a possible D match to TRBD1 (6 bases). The V and J ends lost 6 bases and 0 bases respectively, with 8 bases between them. Germline V gene lookup returns CDR1 SGHTA and CDR2 FQGNSA. CDR3 length equals 13 residues. CDR3 sequence (DNA): TGTGCCAGCAGGAGGACAGTGAACACTGAAGCTTTCTTT. Encoded protein: CASRRTVNTEAFF. Variable domain in full (rest from reference TRBV7-2 and TRBJ1-1): GAGVSQSPSNKVTEKGKDVELRCDPISGHTALYWYRQSLGQGLEFLIYFQGNSAPDKSGLPSDRFSAERTGGSVSTLTIQRTQQEDSAVYLCASRRTVNTEAFFGQGTRLTVV.

This sequence joins TRBV6-5 and TRBJ1-5; 10 bases align to TRBD1. The CDR3 spans 15 residues. Trimming removed 6 bases from V and 5 bases from J; junction bases left unmatched: 7. Per the germline V gene, CDR1 is MNHEY and CDR2 is SVGAGI. The CDR3 region is CASRLGQGGYQPQHF. The CDR3 coding sequence is TGTGCCAGCAGATTAGGACAGGGGGGTTATCAGCCCCAGCATTTT.

The gene calls are TRBV3-1 (or the pseudogene TRBV3-2) and TRBJ1-2; D may be TRBD1 (5 bases). V shed 3 bases and J shed 3 bases, with 14 bases lying between them. Germline V lookup: CDR1 LGHDT, CDR2 YNNKEL (reference sequence). The CDR3 sequence is 15 residues long. CDR3 sequence: CASSHSDTGDYGYTF. The CDR3 DNA reads as TGTGCCAGCAGCCATTCCGACACGGGGGACTATGGCTACACCTTC.

V is TRBV30 and J is TRBJ1-1, with no clear D. The CDR3 contains 13 residues. The germline V gene has CDR1 GTSNPN and CDR2 SVGIG (reference sequence). V lost 0 bases to trimming and J lost 5 bases, with 10 bases between them. CDR3 sequence (DNA): TGTGCCTGGAGTGTCCTGACGGGGACTGAAGCTTTCTTT. Translating gives CAWSVLTGTEAFF. The entire variable domain, with the rest obtained from reference TRBV30 and TRBJ1-1, is as follows: SQTIHQWPATLVQPVGSPLSLECTVEGTSNPNLYWYRQAAGRGLQLLFYSVGIGQISSEVPQNLSASRPQDRQFILSSKKLLLSDSGFYLCAWSVLTGTEAFFGQGTRLTVV.

CDR3 in amino acids: CASSPRGGSNQPQHF. In DNA form, the CDR3 reads TGTGCCAGCAGCCCCCGGGGGGGATCGAATCAGCCCCAGCATTTT. This rearrangement joins TRBV7-9 to TRBJ1-5, with TRBD1 as a possible D gene (5 bases). CDR3 length equals 15 residues. The germline V gene has CDR1 SEHNR and CDR2 FQNEAQ (reference sequence). Trimming pared 5 bases from V and 4 bases from J, leaving 15 bases between. Together with reference TRBV7-9 and TRBJ1-5, the CDR3 gives the full variable domain: DTGVSQNPRHKITKRGQNVTFRCDPISEHNRLYWYRQTLGQGPEFLTYFQNEAQLEKSRLLSDRFSAERPKGSFSTLEIQRTEQGDSAMYLCASSPRGGSNQPQHFGDGTRLSIL.

This clone was seen once. This chain uses TRBV18 with TRBJ1-4; perhaps TRBD1 as D (6 bases). The ends were cut back, 0 bases at V and 7 bases at J, with 12 bases in the middle. The germline gives CDR1 KGHSH, CDR2 LQKENI. This CDR3 has 15 residues. The CDR3 nucleotides are TGTGCCAGCTCACCACCTCAGGGGAATAGTGAAAAACTGTTTTTT. Translating it yields CASSPPQGNSEKLFF.

This sequence joins TRBV7-2 and TRBJ2-5; D gene ambiguous. Trimming removed 4 bases from V and 2 bases from J, with 8 bases in between. Germline V lookup: CDR1 SGHTA, CDR2 FQGNSA. The CDR3 length is 13 residues. CDR3 sequence reads: CASSSNMQETQYF. DNA for the CDR3: TGTGCCAGCAGCTCCAACATGCAAGAGACCCAGTACTTC.

The chain couples TRBV28 to TRBJ1-3, with D perhaps TRBD1 (6 bases). In germline, CDR1 is MDHEN, CDR2 SYDVKM. Trimming left V 7 bases short and J 2 bases short, with 9 bases between. This CDR3 is built from 13 residues. CDR3 protein: CASNTGPGNTIYF. The CDR3 DNA follows: TGTGCCAGCAATACAGGGCCTGGAAACACCATATATTTT.

J is TRBJ2-6 and V is TRBV7-2; 14 nucleotides align to TRBD2. V lost 4 bases to trimming and J lost 3 bases; unmatched junction nucleotides: 8. The length of the CDR3 is 19 residues. Germline V lookup: CDR1 SGHTA, CDR2 FQGNSA. The CDR3 region has the DNA TGTGCCAGCAGCTCTCTGGGACTAGCGGGAGTAGGTGGGGCCAACGTCCTGACTTTC. It encodes CASSSLGLAGVGGANVLTF.

This chain links TRBV5-1 with TRBJ2-5, with 9 positions matching TRBD1. The ends lost 7 bases at V and 2 bases at J; junction bases unmatched: 6. This CDR3 contains 14 residues. CDR1 and CDR2 from the germline V gene are SGHRS and YFSETQ. The CDR3 loop is CASAPGQGQETQYF. DNA for the CDR3: TGCGCCAGCGCTCCGGGACAGGGACAAGAGACCCAGTACTTC.